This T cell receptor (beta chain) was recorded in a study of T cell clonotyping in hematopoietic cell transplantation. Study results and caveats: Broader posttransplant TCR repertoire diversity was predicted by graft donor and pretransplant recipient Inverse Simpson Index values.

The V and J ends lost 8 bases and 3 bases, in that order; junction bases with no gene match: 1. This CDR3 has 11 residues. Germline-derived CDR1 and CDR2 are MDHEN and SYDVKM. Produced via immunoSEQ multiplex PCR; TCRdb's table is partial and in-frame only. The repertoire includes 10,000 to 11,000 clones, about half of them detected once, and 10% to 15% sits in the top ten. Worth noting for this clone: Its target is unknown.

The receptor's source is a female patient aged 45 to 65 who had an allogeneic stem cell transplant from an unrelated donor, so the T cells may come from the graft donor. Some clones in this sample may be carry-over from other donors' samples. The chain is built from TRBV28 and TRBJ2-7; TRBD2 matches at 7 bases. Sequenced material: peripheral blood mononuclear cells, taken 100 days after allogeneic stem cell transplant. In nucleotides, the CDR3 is TGTGCCAGCCGGACTAGCTACGAGCAGTACTTC. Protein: CASRTSYEQYF.